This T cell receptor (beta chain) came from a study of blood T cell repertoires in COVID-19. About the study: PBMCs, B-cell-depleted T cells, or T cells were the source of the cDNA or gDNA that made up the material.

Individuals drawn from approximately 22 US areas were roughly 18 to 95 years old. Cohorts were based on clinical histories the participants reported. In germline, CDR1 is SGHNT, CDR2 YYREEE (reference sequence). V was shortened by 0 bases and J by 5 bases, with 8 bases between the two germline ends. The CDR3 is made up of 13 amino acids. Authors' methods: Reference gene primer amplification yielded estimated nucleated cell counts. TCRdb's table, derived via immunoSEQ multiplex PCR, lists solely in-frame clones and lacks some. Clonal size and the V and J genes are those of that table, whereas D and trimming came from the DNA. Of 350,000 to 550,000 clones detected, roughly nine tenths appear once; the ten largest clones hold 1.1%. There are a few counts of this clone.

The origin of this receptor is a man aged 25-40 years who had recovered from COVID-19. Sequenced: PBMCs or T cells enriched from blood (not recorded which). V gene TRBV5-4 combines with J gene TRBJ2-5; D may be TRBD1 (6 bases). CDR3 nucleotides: TGTGCCAGCAGCTTGGTCCAGGGGGAGACCCAGTACTTC. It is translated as CASSLVQGETQYF. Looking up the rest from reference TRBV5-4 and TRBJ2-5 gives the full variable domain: ETGVTQSPTHLIKTRGQQVTLRCSSQSGHNTVSWYQQALGQGPQFIFQYYREEENGRGNFPPRFSGLQFPNYSSELNVNALELDDSALYLCASSLVQGETQYFGPGTRLLVL.